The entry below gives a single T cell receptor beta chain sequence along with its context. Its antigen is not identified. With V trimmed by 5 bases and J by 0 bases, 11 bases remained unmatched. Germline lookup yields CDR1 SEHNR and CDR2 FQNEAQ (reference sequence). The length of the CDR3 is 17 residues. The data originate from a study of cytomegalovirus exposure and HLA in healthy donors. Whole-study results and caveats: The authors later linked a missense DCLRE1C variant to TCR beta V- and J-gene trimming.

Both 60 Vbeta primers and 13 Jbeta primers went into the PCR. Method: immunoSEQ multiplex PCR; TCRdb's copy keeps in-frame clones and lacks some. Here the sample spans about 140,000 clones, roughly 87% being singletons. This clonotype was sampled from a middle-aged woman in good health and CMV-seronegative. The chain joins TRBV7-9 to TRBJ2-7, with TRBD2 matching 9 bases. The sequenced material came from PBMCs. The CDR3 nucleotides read TGTGCCAGCAGCGGGACGGGAAGCGGGAGGATCTCCTACGAGCAGTACTTC. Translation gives CASSGTGSGRISYEQYF.